This TCR beta chain was obtained from a study of cytomegalovirus exposure and HLA in healthy donors. General study results and limits: Sequence variants that were highly shared formed a cluster that was likely a sequencing artifact. Presence/absence results assume similar sequencing depth per donor, which may not hold. Further analysis, carried out later, found HLA-associated TCR beta chains more clonally expanded than equally common other chains. Donor immune exposure was known only as CMV serostatus.

As for this clone: Its antigen is as yet unknown.

Primers included in the PCR were 60 Vbeta and 13 Jbeta primers. This table comes from immunoSEQ multiplex PCR, and its TCRdb copy is limited to in-frame clones, with some not included. The table shows 160,000 or so clones, with 82% occurring only once. CDR1 is SGHDN and CDR2 is FVKESK in the germline V gene. V was pared by 4 bases and J by 1 base, with 7 bases between. The CDR3 runs to 13 residues. This receptor was identified in a woman between 45 and 65 years old in good health and CMV-seronegative. Sequencing input: PBMCs. The V call is TRBV14, the J call TRBJ1-1; D gene ambiguous. CDR3 protein: CASSRAGNTEAFF. The CDR3 DNA sequence: TGTGCCAGCAGCCGGGCGGGGAACACTGAAGCTTTCTTT.